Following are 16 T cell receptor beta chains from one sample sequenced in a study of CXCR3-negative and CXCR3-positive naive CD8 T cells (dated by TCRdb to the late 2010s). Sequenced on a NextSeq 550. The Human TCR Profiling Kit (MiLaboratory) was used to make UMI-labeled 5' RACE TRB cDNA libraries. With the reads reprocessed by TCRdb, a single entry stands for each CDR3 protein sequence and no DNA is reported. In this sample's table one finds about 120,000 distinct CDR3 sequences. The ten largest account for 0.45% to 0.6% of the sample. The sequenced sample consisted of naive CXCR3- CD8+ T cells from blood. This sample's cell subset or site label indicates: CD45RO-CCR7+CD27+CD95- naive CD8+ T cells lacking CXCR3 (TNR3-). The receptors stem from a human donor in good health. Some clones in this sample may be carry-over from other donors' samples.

This chain's CDR3 is CARRRNCSYNEQFF. V gene TRBV21-1 combines with J gene TRBJ2-1. TRBV21-1 is tagged as a pseudogene. This CDR3 comprises 14 residues.

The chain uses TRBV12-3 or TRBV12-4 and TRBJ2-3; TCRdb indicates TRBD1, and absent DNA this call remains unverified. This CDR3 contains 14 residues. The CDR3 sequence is CASRTYRGADTQYF.

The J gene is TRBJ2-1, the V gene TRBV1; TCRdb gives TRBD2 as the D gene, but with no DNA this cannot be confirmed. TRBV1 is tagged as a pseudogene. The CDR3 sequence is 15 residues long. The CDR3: CTSSQVSGRNNEQFF.

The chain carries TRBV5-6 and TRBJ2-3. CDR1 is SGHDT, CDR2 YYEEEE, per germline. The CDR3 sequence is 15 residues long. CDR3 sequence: CASSLLMATTDTQYF.

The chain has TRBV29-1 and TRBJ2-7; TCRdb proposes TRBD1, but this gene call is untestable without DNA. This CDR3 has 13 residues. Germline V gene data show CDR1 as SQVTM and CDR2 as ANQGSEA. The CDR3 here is CSVSQGDFHEQYF.

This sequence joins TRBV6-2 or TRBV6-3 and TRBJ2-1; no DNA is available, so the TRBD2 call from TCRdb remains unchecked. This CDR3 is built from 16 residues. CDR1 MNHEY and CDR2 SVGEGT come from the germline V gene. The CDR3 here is CASSGLAGGIYNEQFF.

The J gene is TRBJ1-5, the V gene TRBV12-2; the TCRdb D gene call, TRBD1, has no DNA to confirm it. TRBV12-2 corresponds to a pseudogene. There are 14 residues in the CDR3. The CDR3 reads CASRSDSHNQPQHF.

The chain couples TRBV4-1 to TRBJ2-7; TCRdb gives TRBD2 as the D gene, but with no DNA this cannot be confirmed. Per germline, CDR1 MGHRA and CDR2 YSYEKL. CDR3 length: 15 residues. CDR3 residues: CASSPVRGLLYEQYF.

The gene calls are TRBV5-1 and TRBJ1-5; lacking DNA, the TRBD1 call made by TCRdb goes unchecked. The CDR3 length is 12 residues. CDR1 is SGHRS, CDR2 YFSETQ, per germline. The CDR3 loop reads CARGGGHQPQHF.

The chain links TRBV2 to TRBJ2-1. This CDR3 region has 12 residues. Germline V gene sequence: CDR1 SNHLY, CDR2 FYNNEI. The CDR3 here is CASSEFGREQFF.

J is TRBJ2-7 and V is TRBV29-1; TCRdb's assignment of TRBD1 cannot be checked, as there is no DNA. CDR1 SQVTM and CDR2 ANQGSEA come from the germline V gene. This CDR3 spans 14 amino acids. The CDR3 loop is CSVTTGGASYEQYF.

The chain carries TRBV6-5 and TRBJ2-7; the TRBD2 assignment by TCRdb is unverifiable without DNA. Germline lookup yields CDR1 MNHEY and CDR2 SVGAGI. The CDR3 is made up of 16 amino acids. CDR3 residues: CASTAGTSGTIYEQYF.

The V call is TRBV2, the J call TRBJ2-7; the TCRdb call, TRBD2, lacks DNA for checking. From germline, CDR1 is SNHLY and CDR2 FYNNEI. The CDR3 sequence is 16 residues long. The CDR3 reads CASRPGLAVISYEQYF. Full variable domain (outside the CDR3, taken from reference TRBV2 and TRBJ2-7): EPEVTQTPSHQVTQMGQEVILRCVPISNHLYFYWYRQILGQKVEFLVSFYNNEISEKSEIFDDQFSVERPDGSNFTLKIRSTKLEDSAMYFCASRPGLAVISYEQYFGPGTRLTVT.

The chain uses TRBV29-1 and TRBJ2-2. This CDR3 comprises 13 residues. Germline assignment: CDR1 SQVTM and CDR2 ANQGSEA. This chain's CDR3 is CSVEIPGAGELFF.

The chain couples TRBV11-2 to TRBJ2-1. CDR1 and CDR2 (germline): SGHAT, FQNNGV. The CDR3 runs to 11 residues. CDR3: CASSYQGSKFF.

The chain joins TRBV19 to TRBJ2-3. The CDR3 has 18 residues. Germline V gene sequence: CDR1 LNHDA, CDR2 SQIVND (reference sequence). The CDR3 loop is CASSLTVTVNGLTDTQYF.